This T cell receptor beta chain was captured in a study of technical replicates of blood from several donors. Clones were sequenced by immunoSEQ multiplex PCR, and TCRdb holds only the in-frame ones, with some missing. Here the sample spans about 83,000 clones, 92% being singletons. CDR1 SGHRS and CDR2 YFSETQ come from the germline V gene. V gave up 0 bases and J gave up 4 bases; unmatched junction bases: 7. There are 15 residues in the CDR3. This sequence was found in a human donor in good health. The rearrangement uses TRBV5-1 and TRBJ2-7; 7 nucleotides line up with TRBD2. The sample consisted of T cells isolated from PBMCs. This CDR3 reads CASSLGLAEGYEQYF. CDR3 DNA: TGCGCCAGCAGCTTGGGTCTAGCGGAGGGTTACGAGCAGTACTTC.